Listed below are T cell receptor beta chains from one sample, sequenced in a study of blood T cell repertoires in COVID-19. Generated by immunoSEQ multiplex PCR, the TCRdb table keeps only in-frame clones and is missing some. The sample carries about 61,000 clones, around 77% recorded once. Sequencing used peripheral blood. All receptors derive from an elderly man with active or convalescent COVID-19. Both conserved end residues are part of each CDR3. The order of the fields is V gene, clone size, D gene, J gene, CDR3 protein, CDR3 DNA. D genes are given only for firm matches. Where a row states a size, it is once, few, many or the class of an expanded clone; other rows omit it.

>TRBV20-1|few|TRBD1|TRBJ1-4
CSASRQGGATNEKLFF
TGCAGTGCTAGTCGACAGGGGGGAGCAACTAATGAAAAACTGTTTTTT
>TRBV6-6|-|-|TRBJ2-7
CASSYKGDYEQYF
TGTGCCAGCAGTTACAAGGGGGATTACGAGCAGTACTTC
>TRBV6-5|-|-|TRBJ1-2
CASSYKGGIYGYTF
TGTGCCAGCAGTTATAAGGGGGGGATATATGGCTACACCTTC
>TRBV3-1/TRBV3-2|few|-|TRBJ1-1
CASSPLMNTEAFF
TGTGCCAGCAGCCCACTAATGAACACTGAAGCTTTCTTT
>TRBV25-1|few|-|TRBJ1-6
CASSEHTSGVSPLHF
TGTGCCAGCAGTGAACACACTTCGGGGGTTTCACCCCTCCACTTT
>TRBV5-1|once|TRBD2|TRBJ2-2
CARSPGGGNTGELFF
TGCGCCCGCAGCCCTGGGGGGGGAAACACCGGGGAGCTGTTTTTT
>TRBV6-5|-|-|TRBJ2-7
CASSFSQANYEQYF
TGTGCCAGCAGTTTTTCTCAGGCCAACTACGAGCAGTACTTC
>TRBV4-1|-|TRBD1|TRBJ2-1
CASSRLPGQGSTYNEQFF
TGCGCCAGCAGCCGATTACCGGGACAGGGAAGTACTTACAATGAGCAGTTCTTC
>TRBV4-2|-|TRBD1|TRBJ1-3
CASSRQGLLGNTIYF
TGTGCCAGCAGCCGACAGGGTCTGCTTGGAAACACCATATATTTT
>TRBV27|-|TRBD1|TRBJ1-2
CASSPDRGYGYTF
TGTGCCAGCAGTCCGGACAGGGGTTATGGCTACACCTTC
>TRBV6-5|-|-|TRBJ2-1
CASRLGQFNEQFF
TGTGCCAGCAGATTAGGACAGTTCAATGAGCAGTTCTTC
>TRBV5-4|few|-|TRBJ2-7
CASSLASDEQYF
TGTGCCAGCAGCTTGGCGAGCGACGAGCAGTACTTC
>TRBV5-5|-|TRBD2|TRBJ2-1
CASSSQRGAANEQFF
TGTGCCAGCAGCTCCCAGCGGGGGGCGGCCAATGAGCAGTTCTTC